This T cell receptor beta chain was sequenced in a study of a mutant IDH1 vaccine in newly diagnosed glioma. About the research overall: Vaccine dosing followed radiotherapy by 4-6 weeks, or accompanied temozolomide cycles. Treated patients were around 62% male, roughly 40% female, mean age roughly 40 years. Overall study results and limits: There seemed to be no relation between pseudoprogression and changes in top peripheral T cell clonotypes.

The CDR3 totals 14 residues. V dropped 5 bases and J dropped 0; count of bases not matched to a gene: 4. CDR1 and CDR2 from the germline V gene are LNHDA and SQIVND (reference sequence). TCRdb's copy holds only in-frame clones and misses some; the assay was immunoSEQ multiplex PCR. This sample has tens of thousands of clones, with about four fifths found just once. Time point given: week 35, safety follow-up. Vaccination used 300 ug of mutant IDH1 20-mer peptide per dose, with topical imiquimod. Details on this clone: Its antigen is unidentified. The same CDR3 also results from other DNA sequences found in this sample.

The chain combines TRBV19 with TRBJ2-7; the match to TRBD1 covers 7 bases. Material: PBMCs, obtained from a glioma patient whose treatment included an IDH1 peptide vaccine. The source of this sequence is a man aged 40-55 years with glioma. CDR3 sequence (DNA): TGTGCCAGTAGTTTTCGGGACAGCTCCTACGAGCAGTACTTC. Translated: CASSFRDSSYEQYF.